The rows below give T cell receptor beta chains drawn from one sample of a study of blood T cell repertoires in COVID-19. This table comes from immunoSEQ multiplex PCR, and its TCRdb copy is limited to in-frame clones, with some not included. The sample includes over 20,000 clones, about 88% of them seen just once. The sample was peripheral blood. The receptors stem from a man between 70 and 80 years old with acute or convalescent COVID-19. The CDR3 runs from the conserved cysteine through the conserved F or W. A D gene is named only where the DNA matches it firmly. The size entry is marked missing in some rows and otherwise reads once, few, many or a size class.

D	size	V	J	CDR3	DNA
TRBD1	.	TRBV20-1	TRBJ1-5	CSASPTGGAEQPQHF	TGCAGTGCTAGTCCCACAGGGGGCGCGGAACAGCCCCAGCATTTT
.	.	TRBV3-1/TRBV3-2	TRBJ2-3	CASSHMSTDTQYF	TGTGCCAGCAGCCACATGAGCACAGATACGCAGTATTTT
TRBD2	.	TRBV4-2	TRBJ2-1	CASSPREREASEQFF	TGTGCCAGCAGCCCGAGGGAGCGGGAGGCGTCTGAGCAGTTCTTC
TRBD2	.	TRBV30	TRBJ2-3	CAWAQRGVLLYF	TGTGCCTGGGCCCAGCGGGGGGTCCTCTTGTATTTT
TRBD1	.	TRBV3-1/TRBV3-2	TRBJ1-4	CASTQGGLREKLFF	TGTGCCAGCACCCAGGGGGGGCTGCGTGAAAAACTGTTTTTT
TRBD1	.	TRBV11-2	TRBJ1-5	CASSSDRGDGQPQHF	TGTGCCAGCAGCTCGGACAGGGGGGATGGTCAGCCCCAGCATTTT
TRBD1	.	TRBV6-5	TRBJ1-1	CASSSGGRTEAFF	TGTGCCAGCAGTTCAGGGGGCAGGACTGAAGCTTTCTTT
TRBD2	.	TRBV6-5	TRBJ2-7	CASSRAGVYEQYF	TGTGCCAGCAGTCGCGCGGGGGTATACGAGCAGTACTTC
TRBD2	once	TRBV7-2	TRBJ2-3	CASSELPGGTQYF	TGTGCCAGCAGCGAACTCCCCGGGGGGACGCAGTATTTT
.	.	TRBV19	TRBJ1-5	CASSIDVGGDQPQHF	TGTGCCAGTAGTATAGATGTAGGGGGGGATCAGCCCCAGCATTTT
.	once	TRBV19	TRBJ2-7	CASSDRYEQYF	TGTGCCAGCAGTGACAGATACGAGCAGTACTTC
TRBD1	.	TRBV27	TRBJ1-4	CASSGPGQGNEKLFF	TGTGCCAGCAGTGGCCCGGGACAGGGGAATGAAAAACTGTTTTTT
.	.	TRBV5-5	TRBJ1-4	CASSLTQGNNEKLFF	TGTGCCAGCAGCTTGACCCAGGGAAACAATGAAAAACTGTTTTTT
TRBD2	.	TRBV28	TRBJ2-2	CASSRLAGTGELFF	TGTGCCAGCAGCCGACTAGCTGGCACCGGGGAGCTGTTTTTT
.	.	TRBV30	TRBJ2-1	CACQRGGAFSNEQFF	TGTGCCTGCCAGCGTGGGGGGGCCTTTTCCAATGAGCAGTTCTTC
TRBD2	once	TRBV5-4	TRBJ2-5	CASKIRGGSETQYF	TGTGCCAGCAAAATCCGGGGGGGGTCAGAGACCCAGTACTTC
TRBD2	once	TRBV25-1	TRBJ2-7	CASGGGSYEQYF	TGTGCCAGCGGGGGGGGCTCCTACGAGCAGTACTTC
TRBD1	.	TRBV7-6	TRBJ2-2	CASSLLGQTTGELFF	TGTGCCAGCAGCTTATTGGGACAGACCACCGGGGAGCTGTTTTTT
TRBD2	.	TRBV6-5	TRBJ2-1	CASSPGLAGVNEQFF	TGTGCCAGCAGTCCGGGACTAGCGGGAGTCAATGAGCAGTTCTTC
.	.	TRBV18	TRBJ2-1	CASSPGARSAYNEQFF	TGTGCCAGCTCACCAGGGGCGCGTTCTGCCTACAATGAGCAGTTCTTC
.	few	TRBV7-9	TRBJ2-2	CASRHPWGAGHNTGELFF	TGTGCCAGCAGACACCCGTGGGGTGCAGGACACAACACCGGGGAGCTGTTTTTT
.	.	TRBV11-2	TRBJ2-7	CASSLVMQGGEQYF	TGTGCCAGCAGCTTAGTAATGCAGGGTGGCGAGCAGTACTTC
TRBD2	.	TRBV4-1	TRBJ2-7	CASSQDFTSGSSPPDYEQYF	TGCGCCAGCAGCCAAGATTTTACTAGCGGGAGCTCCCCCCCTGACTACGAGCAGTACTTC
TRBD2	.	TRBV2	TRBJ2-1	CASSEGRLAGGHEQFF	TGTGCCAGCAGTGAAGGAAGGCTAGCGGGGGGCCATGAGCAGTTCTTC
.	.	TRBV3-1/TRBV3-2	TRBJ1-1	CASRDGLVGTEAFF	TGTGCCAGCAGGGACGGACTCGTGGGCACTGAAGCTTTCTTT
TRBD1	.	TRBV5-4	TRBJ2-1	CASSLPGQIYNEQFF	TGTGCCAGCAGCTTACCGGGACAGATCTACAATGAGCAGTTCTTC